This T cell receptor (beta chain) was captured in a study of T cell responses to AZD1222 COVID-19 vaccine (dated by TCRdb to the early 2020s). For context, the study as a whole: AZD1222 recipients given second doses at about 4 weeks or at about 12 weeks were pooled, since spike-specific TCR depth and breadth were not found to differ between the two schedules. Enrollment into the trials was organized by age into subgroups of 18-55, 56-69 and 70-plus years, and those subgroups contained roughly 150, 30 and 60 TCR-sequenced participants, respectively. TCR sequencing covered 233 trial participants: 200 to 220 given two doses of AZD1222 and around 25 given two doses of MenACWY control vaccine.

The CDR3 spans 15 residues, from the cysteine through the phenylalanine. Of the read, only the CDR3 DNA is kept; its 45 bases are in frame from base 1. For CDR1 and CDR2, the germline V gene lists SNHLY and FYNNEI. Deletion took 1 base off V and 2 bases off J, with a span of 9 bases between the germline ends. General conclusions and limits of the study: The 56-69-year group was small, and its depth increase did not reach significance, likely because of low power. The whole spike protein was spanned by vaccine-associated CD4 TCRs, and dominant responses were seen in regions 160-218 and 743-854. Only 5 to 7 AZD1222 recipients were SARS-CoV-2 seropositive at baseline, limiting conclusions about previously exposed vaccinees. Participants were mostly white British and included more females than males, and it was suggested by the authors that clonal diversity may have been underestimated. Reportedly, close to half of the unique spike-specific TCRs recognized epitopes lying outside the regions that are mutated in the B.1.351 and B.1.1.7 variants. A significant rise in spike-specific TCR breadth and depth was observed after two AZD1222 doses relative to day 0 and relative to MenACWY recipients. Because no day 14 peak-response samples were available, the repertoires could be characterized only after the peak T cell response.

The CDR3 regions of human TCRbeta chains were analyzed by immunosequencing. The paper's processing steps were these. TCRs in the repertoires were matched against a reference library of SARS-CoV-2-specific TCRs that had been generated with the MIRA antigen-specificity platform. Breadth was defined as the fraction of unique TCRs that were SARS-CoV-2-associated, and depth was defined as the fraction of total T cells that were SARS-CoV-2-associated. Using the MIRA data, every spike-specific TCR was mapped to the spike region that the TCR reacted to and assigned to either a CD4 or a CD8 class. Log10-transformed breadth and depth values were compared by one-way ANOVA with Sidak's multiple comparisons tests. TCRdb retrieved this table from immuneACCESS and kept in-frame rearrangements only. Not all clones are present; in checked studies, unresolved V genes account for under half, and no reason is known for the remainder. D and trimming were read from the DNA, whereas the V and J calls and clone size are those reported in that table. This sample lists tens of thousands of clones; 85% to 90% were detected once. The leading ten clones occupy about 9.4% of the sample.

Regarding this clone: No cognate antigen has been identified for it. No much larger clone is present one base from it, and per-base qualities are unavailable.

The time point tag for this specimen amounts to: baseline before first vaccination. Samples from vaccinated people were obtained from the UK trials COV001 and COV002, which included a single-blind randomized controlled phase 2/3 trial of AZD1222 (ChAdOx1 nCoV-19) in healthy adults. For TCRbeta chain sequencing, PBMC samples from trial participants were taken at day 0 and at day 28 after the second dose. Sequenced material: peripheral blood, taken on day 0 of AZD1222 vaccination. The clonotype comes from an adult in good health. The sequence joins TRBV2 to TRBJ1-5; the D gene lacks a confident call. The nucleotide sequence reads as follows: TGTGCCAGCAGTGAAGGGGGTTTAGGCAATCAGCCCCAGCATTTT. This codes for CASSEGGLGNQPQHF.